The T cell receptor (beta chain) under discussion was sequenced for a study of OX40 agonist ivuxolimab in advanced cancers. Blood sampling took place at baseline, cycle 4 day 1, and cycle 7 day 1. Repertoires were generated with immunoSEQ multiplex PCR, while TCRdb's copy carries only in-frame clones and drops some. The sample shows about 79,000 clones, 90% of them seen only once. In germline, CDR1 is SNHLY, CDR2 FYNNEI. This CDR3 has 17 residues. The germline V and J ends were trimmed by 6 bases and 4 bases, with 22 bases remaining between them. The source material was CD4+ or CD8+ T cells sorted from blood, sampled in a trial of the OX40 agonist ivuxolimab. V is TRBV2 and J is TRBJ1-3; tentatively, D is TRBD1 (5 bases). The sequence came from an adult with an advanced solid tumor such as melanoma, head and neck, liver or kidney cancer. CDR3 DNA: TGTGCCAGCAGGGGGCCAGGCAAGGGGAAACCAGGAAACACCATATATTTT. The encoded protein is CASRGPGKGKPGNTIYF.